Listed below are T cell receptor beta chains from one sample, sequenced in a study of cytomegalovirus exposure and HLA in healthy donors. TCRdb's table, derived via immunoSEQ multiplex PCR, lists solely in-frame clones and lacks some. The sample lists about 76,000 clones; roughly two thirds were seen once. The sequencing sample was made of PBMCs. Receptors originate from a middle-aged woman in good health and CMV-seropositive. Both conserved end residues are part of each CDR3. A D gene is named only where the DNA matches it firmly. For some rows the clone size is stated as once, few or many, or as a class when expanded; others skip it.

j_call	clone_size	v_call	d_call	cdr3_nt	cdr3_aa
TRBJ2-3	.	TRBV5-4	.	TGTGCCACCCGGTATGAGCATGATGCAGATACGCAGTATTTT	CATRYEHDADTQYF
TRBJ1-1	.	TRBV7-9	.	TGTGCCAGCAATCTGGGGCTTAACACTGAAGCTTTCTTT	CASNLGLNTEAFF
TRBJ1-5	few	TRBV28	.	TGTGCCAGCAGTCCTACGGGCCGGGGATCGCCCCAGCATTTT	CASSPTGRGSPQHF
TRBJ2-2	.	TRBV5-8	.	TGTGCCAGCAGCGCGACCCTTCAGGCGGGATGGACCGGGGAGCTGTTTTTT	CASSATLQAGWTGELFF
TRBJ1-1	.	TRBV9	TRBD1	TGTGCCAGCAGCCCTCGGACAGGGAACACTGAAGCTTTCTTT	CASSPRTGNTEAFF
TRBJ2-7	.	TRBV5-1	.	TGCGCCAGCAGCTTGAGGGTTAGCGGCAACTCCTACGAGCAGTACTTC	CASSLRVSGNSYEQYF
TRBJ1-3	few	TRBV9	.	TGTGCCAGCAGCGTATCAGGGAGGTTTGGAAACACCATATATTTT	CASSVSGRFGNTIYF
TRBJ2-6	.	TRBV5-4	TRBD1	TGTGCCAGCAGCTTGTTACAGGGGGCTGGGGCCAACGTCCTGACTTTC	CASSLLQGAGANVLTF
TRBJ2-2	.	TRBV2	.	TGTGCCAGCATGGACAGCAACACCGGGGAGCTGTTTTTT	CASMDSNTGELFF
TRBJ2-6	.	TRBV30	.	TGTGCCTGGAGTGTTTCCTTCTCTGGGGCCAACGTCCTGACTTTC	CAWSVSFSGANVLTF
TRBJ1-4	few	TRBV19	TRBD1	TGTGCCAGTAGTGCGCTCTGGGCAGGGGGAAGTGAAAAACTGTTTTTT	CASSALWAGGSEKLFF